Listed below are T cell receptor beta chains from one sample, sequenced in a study of T-cell reconstitution after alpha-beta-depleted transplantation in children. TCRdb called the PCR reads again in MiXCR, with one record for every CDR3 protein. Of almost 500,000 distinct CDR3 sequences in the sample, about an eighth were seen once. The sequenced sample was PBMCs from the stem cell graft donor, obtained from the stem cell graft. The origin of the receptors is a human donor who donated a stem cell graft to a child with combined immunodeficiency. The CDR3 runs from the conserved cysteine through the conserved F or W. A D gene is named only where the DNA matches it firmly. Clone size, where shown, is once, few, many, or a class for clones that have expanded.

J | D | V | size | DNA | CDR3
TRBJ2-1 | TRBD1 | TRBV29-1 | many | TGCAGCGTTGAATTGGGGACAGGGAATGAGCAGTTCTTC | CSVELGTGNEQFF
TRBJ2-1 | TRBD2 | TRBV5-1 | once | TGCGGCAGCAGCCCCCTTAGCGGGAGATCCTACAATGAGCAGTTCTTC | CGSSPLSGRSYNEQFF
TRBJ2-2 | - | TRBV30 | many | TGTGCCTGGAGTGGGACTTCGAACACCGGGGAGCTGTTTTTT | CAWSGTSNTGELFF
TRBJ2-7 | TRBD2 | TRBV29-1 | many | TGCAGCGCTTACCTTAGCGGGGGTCTCTACGAGCAGTACTTC | CSAYLSGGLYEQYF
TRBJ2-3 | - | TRBV30 | few | TGTGCCTGGAGTGTGACCCGCTTCGAGGTGGCGCAGTATTTT | CAWSVTRFEVAQYF
TRBJ2-7 | - | TRBV2 | many | TGTGCCAGCAGCAACACCTACGAGCAGTACTTC | CASSNTYEQYF
TRBJ2-5 | - | TRBV12-3/TRBV12-4 | - | TGTGCCAGCAGTTTAGGGCTAGATGAGACCCAGTACTTC | CASSLGLDETQYF
TRBJ2-1 | - | TRBV11-1 | many | TGTGCCAGCAGCTTGGGGACCGAAAGCTCCTACAATGAGCAGTTCTTC | CASSLGTESSYNEQFF
TRBJ2-7 | TRBD1 | TRBV20-1 | few | TGCAGTGCTAGAGAAAGTCAACTACGGGACAGTATCTACGAGCAGTACTTC | CSARESQLRDSIYEQYF
TRBJ2-3 | - | TRBV20-1 | - | TGCAGTGCTCACGACTCAGAAAGCACAGATACGCAGTATTTT | CSAHDSESTDTQYF
TRBJ1-5 | - | TRBV12-3/TRBV12-4 | - | TGTGCCAGCAGTCCGGGACCTAAGGAAAGCAATCAGCCCCAGCATTTT | CASSPGPKESNQPQHF
TRBJ1-6 | - | TRBV25-1 | - | TGTGCCAGCAGTGTGACAGACAATTCACCCCTCCACTTT | CASSVTDNSPLHF
TRBJ1-5 | - | TRBV12-3/TRBV12-4 | few | TGTGCCAGCAGTTTCGAAGATAGCAATCAGCCCCAGCATTTT | CASSFEDSNQPQHF
TRBJ1-1 | - | TRBV12-3/TRBV12-4 | many | TGTGCCAGCAGTTTTTATCTACGGGGGTTGAACACTGAAGCTTTCTTT | CASSFYLRGLNTEAFF
TRBJ2-1 | TRBD1 | TRBV7-2 | - | TGTGCCAGCAGCACCCCGGGACAGACATATGAGCAGTTCTTC | CASSTPGQTYEQFF
TRBJ2-5 | - | TRBV4-3 | many | TGCGCCAGCAGCCAAGATTGGTTCCGTGAGGAGACCCAGTACTTC | CASSQDWFREETQYF
TRBJ1-2 | - | TRBV27 | few | TGTGCCAGCAGGCCGGACATCAATACGTATGGCTACACCTTC | CASRPDINTYGYTF
TRBJ2-7 | - | TRBV29-1 | - | TGCAGCGTTCTGTTGGGGGACGGCACCCCCATTTACGAGCAGTACTTC | CSVLLGDGTPIYEQYF
TRBJ1-4 | - | TRBV7-6 | many | TGTGCCAGCAGCACCTTTCAGGGACTCAATGAAAAACTGTTTTTT | CASSTFQGLNEKLFF
TRBJ2-1 | - | TRBV5-1 | many | TGCGCCAGCAGCTTAGACGGAAGAGGTGGGAATGAGCAGTTCTTC | CASSLDGRGGNEQFF
TRBJ2-7 | - | TRBV27 | many | TGTGCCAGCAGTTTATCGGCAGGGAGTTATTACGAGCAGTACTTC | CASSLSAGSYYEQYF
TRBJ2-3 | - | TRBV15 | - | TGTGCCACCAGCACCCAAAAGACCACGTCCAACACAGATACGCAGTATTTT | CATSTQKTTSNTDTQYF
TRBJ2-1 | - | TRBV27 | few | TGTGCCAGCAGTTTTCTCGGACCAGTCTCGGAGCAGTTCTTC | CASSFLGPVSEQFF
TRBJ2-5 | - | TRBV14 | - | TGTGCCAGCAGCCAAGGGAAGGCACCGAGGTACCAAGAGACCCAGTACTTC | CASSQGKAPRYQETQYF
TRBJ2-7 | - | TRBV5-6 | few | TGTGCCAGCAGCTTGGGGGGGTCGGGGAACTACGAGCAGTACTTC | CASSLGGSGNYEQYF
TRBJ2-3 | - | TRBV7-2 | few | TGTGCCAGCAGCTTATCCCCGGGGAGTCAGTATTTT | CASSLSPGSQYF
TRBJ2-5 | - | TRBV19 | - | TGTGCCAGTAGTCCGAGTGGAGGGCGAGAGACCCAGTACTTC | CASSPSGGRETQYF
TRBJ2-7 | - | TRBV7-9 | - | TGTGCCAGCAGCCACATCGTAGCCGGGAGAGAAGAGCAGTACTTC | CASSHIVAGREEQYF
TRBJ2-7 | - | TRBV12-3/TRBV12-4 | many | TGTGCCAGCAGTTTAGCCAGCTGGGAGCAGTACTTC | CASSLASWEQYF
TRBJ1-4 | - | TRBV7-7 | - | TGTGCCAGCAGCTTAGGACATGGGGCTAATGAAAAACTGTTTTTT | CASSLGHGANEKLFF
TRBJ1-2 | - | TRBV2 | few | TGTGCCAGCGGAGGCCCTTATGGCTACACCTTC | CASGGPYGYTF
TRBJ2-3 | - | TRBV4-2 | many | TGTGCCAGCAGCCCCCGAGGGGAAGGTCCCTCCACAGATACGCAGTATTTT | CASSPRGEGPSTDTQYF
TRBJ2-1 | TRBD1 | TRBV4-3 | many | TGTGCCAGCAGTCAAACAGGGGGCTCCTACAATGAGCAGTTCTTC | CASSQTGGSYNEQFF
TRBJ2-5 | TRBD2 | TRBV20-1 | - | TGCAGTGCTAGGCCAGCGGGATGGGGGCAAGAGACCCAGTACTTC | CSARPAGWGQETQYF
TRBJ2-5 | - | TRBV20-1 | - | TGCAGTGCTAGCAGACGGCCTCAAGAGACCCAGTACTTC | CSASRRPQETQYF
TRBJ1-5 | - | TRBV6-2/TRBV6-3 | - | TGTGCCAGCAGTCGGAGACGGGGAGGAGATCAGCCCCAGCATTTT | CASSRRRGGDQPQHF
TRBJ2-3 | TRBD2 | TRBV7-8 | few | TGTGCCAGCAGCTTATTGATAGCGGGGTCCACAGATACGCAGTATTTT | CASSLLIAGSTDTQYF
TRBJ2-7 | TRBD1 | TRBV5-1 | few | TGCGCCAGCAGCTTGGGCCCAAGGGGCAGGGGGTACTACGAGCAGTACTTC | CASSLGPRGRGYYEQYF
TRBJ1-2 | TRBD1 | TRBV3-1 | few | TGTGCCAGCAGCCAAGATGAGGGGACAGGCGACTATGGCTACACCTTC | CASSQDEGTGDYGYTF
TRBJ2-2 | TRBD1 | TRBV12-3/TRBV12-4 | - | TGTGCCAGCAGCCATGGGTGGACAGGGGGTTGGACCGGGGAGCTGTTTTTT | CASSHGWTGGWTGELFF
TRBJ2-2 | - | TRBV6-1 | few | TGTGCCAGCAGCCGCGGGACCGAAGTGTTCGCCGGGGAGCTGTTTTTT | CASSRGTEVFAGELFF
TRBJ2-3 | TRBD1 | TRBV29-1 | many | TGCAGCGTTGAGCCGGCAGGGGGAAGCGCAGATACGCAGTATTTT | CSVEPAGGSADTQYF
TRBJ2-7 | - | TRBV2 | - | TGTGCCAGCAGTCGAGGGGGTAATCCCTACGAGCAGTACTTC | CASSRGGNPYEQYF
TRBJ2-5 | TRBD2 | TRBV7-3 | few | TGTGCCAGCAGCCCAGGCAGCGGGGGGTTAGGAGAGACCCAGTACTTC | CASSPGSGGLGETQYF
TRBJ1-3 | - | TRBV12-3/TRBV12-4 | - | TGTGCCAGCAGTCCCCTCATTAGGGGACATTCTGGAAACACCATATATTTT | CASSPLIRGHSGNTIYF
TRBJ2-3 | TRBD1 | TRBV12-3/TRBV12-4 | many | TGTGCCAGCAGTTTGACCAGGGGGCCTAGCACAGATACGCAGTATTTT | CASSLTRGPSTDTQYF
TRBJ2-5 | - | TRBV5-5 | few | TGTGCCAGCAGCTTGGGGCCCCCTGGAACCCAGTACTTC | CASSLGPPGTQYF
TRBJ1-3 | - | TRBV13 | few | TGTGCCAGCAGCTTAGGACAGAGCTTTGGAAACACCATATATTTT | CASSLGQSFGNTIYF
TRBJ2-7 | - | TRBV12-3/TRBV12-4 | many | TGTGCCAGCAGTCCCCGATACTCCTCCGGGCAGTACTTC | CASSPRYSSGQYF
TRBJ1-5 | - | TRBV4-3 | - | TGCGCCAGCAGCCAAGATAGGGATGGCAATCAGCCCCAGCATTTT | CASSQDRDGNQPQHF
TRBJ2-3 | - | TRBV9 | many | TGTGCCAGCAGCGTACAGGGTCCAGATACGCAGTATTTT | CASSVQGPDTQYF
TRBJ2-3 | - | TRBV5-1 | - | TGCGCCAGCAGTCCCGTACCGGAACAAACAACTAGCACAGATACGCAGTATTTT | CASSPVPEQTTSTDTQYF
TRBJ2-3 | TRBD2 | TRBV7-3 | many | TGTGCCAGCAGCTCCGGACTAGCGGGAGTCCCTACGCAGTATTTT | CASSSGLAGVPTQYF
TRBJ1-4 | - | TRBV7-8 | - | TGTGCCAGCAGCTCCTCCAGATTTAGGACCTTTAATGAAAAACTGTTTTTT | CASSSSRFRTFNEKLFF
TRBJ1-6 | - | TRBV12-3/TRBV12-4 | - | TGTGCCAGCAGTTCGGGGGTTCGGTCACCCCTCCACTTT | CASSSGVRSPLHF
TRBJ2-5 | - | TRBV25-1 | - | TGTGCCAGCGTGGGGCAGGGAGTGGAGACCCAGTACTTC | CASVGQGVETQYF
TRBJ1-2 | TRBD1 | TRBV12-3/TRBV12-4 | many | TGTGCCAGCACAGGGGAAAGGACAGGCGTAAGTGGCTACACCTTC | CASTGERTGVSGYTF
TRBJ2-1 | - | TRBV12-3/TRBV12-4 | many | TGTGCCAGCACCATTAGCGAAACATCGAATGAGCAGTTCTTC | CASTISETSNEQFF
TRBJ2-7 | - | TRBV5-1 | - | TGCGCCAGCAGATCGAGACAGGTCGACGAGCAGTACTTC | CASRSRQVDEQYF